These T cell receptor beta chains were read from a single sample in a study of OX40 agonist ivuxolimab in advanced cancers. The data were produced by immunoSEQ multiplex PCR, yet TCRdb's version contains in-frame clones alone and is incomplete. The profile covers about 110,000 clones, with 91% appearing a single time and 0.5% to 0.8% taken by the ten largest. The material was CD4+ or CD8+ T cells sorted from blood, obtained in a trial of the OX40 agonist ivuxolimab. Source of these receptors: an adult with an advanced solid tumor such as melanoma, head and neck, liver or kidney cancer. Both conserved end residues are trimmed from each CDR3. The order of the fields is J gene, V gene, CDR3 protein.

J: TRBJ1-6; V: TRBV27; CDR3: ASSLWDSPLH
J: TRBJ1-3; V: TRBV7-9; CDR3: ASSPQGRNTIY
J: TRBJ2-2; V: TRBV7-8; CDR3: ASSVGQGVRTGELF
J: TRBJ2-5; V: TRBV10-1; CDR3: ASSESGPGETQY
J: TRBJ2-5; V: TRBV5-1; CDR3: ASSLGLSGGSQKTQY
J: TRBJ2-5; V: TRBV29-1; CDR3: SGRTGETQY
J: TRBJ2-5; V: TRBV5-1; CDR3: ASSFTSGSHQETQY
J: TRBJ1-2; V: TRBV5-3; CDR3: ARSLGAGRDEIYGYT
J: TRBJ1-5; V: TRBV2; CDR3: ASTGSNQPQH
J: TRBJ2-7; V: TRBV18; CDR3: ASSTVPPGQGSSYEQY
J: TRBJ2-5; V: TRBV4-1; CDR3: ASSLSGGRDQETQY
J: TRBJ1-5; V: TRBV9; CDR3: ASDQGLSNQPQH
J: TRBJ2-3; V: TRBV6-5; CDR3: ATVPGDRADTQY
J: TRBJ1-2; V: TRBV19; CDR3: ASSPLEGGYT
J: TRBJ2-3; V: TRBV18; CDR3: ASSPRGLAADTQY
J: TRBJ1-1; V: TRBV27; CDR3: ASSSRGAEAF
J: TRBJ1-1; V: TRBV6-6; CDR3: ASSSAGGYVEAF
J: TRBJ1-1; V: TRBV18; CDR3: ASSPRMQGENTEAF
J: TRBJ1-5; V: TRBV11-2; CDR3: ASSSPGTGSFLLAQH
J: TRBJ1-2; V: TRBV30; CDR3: AWSGGGYT
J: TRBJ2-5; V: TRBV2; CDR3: ASLRGSSGRAGETQY
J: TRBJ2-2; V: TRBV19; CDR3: ASSRLAGDTGELF
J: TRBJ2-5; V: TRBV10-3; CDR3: AISGLAVQETQY
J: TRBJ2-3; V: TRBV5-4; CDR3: ASSLPGAGTDTQY
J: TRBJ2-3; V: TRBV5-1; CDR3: ASSLDSLTDTQY
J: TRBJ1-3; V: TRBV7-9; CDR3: ASSLAGTGTGNTIY
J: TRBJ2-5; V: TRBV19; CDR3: ASSGAGDQY
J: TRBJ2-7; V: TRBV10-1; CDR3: ASSGGDNYEQY
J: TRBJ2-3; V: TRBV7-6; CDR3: TSSLRGISTDTQY
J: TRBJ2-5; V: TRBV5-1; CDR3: ASSLEGNAAETQY
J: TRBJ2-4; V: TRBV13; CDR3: ASSTTGIKNIQY
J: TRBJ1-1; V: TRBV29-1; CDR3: SGGTPVMTEAF
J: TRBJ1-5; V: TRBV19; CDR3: ASSTRTVEEPQH
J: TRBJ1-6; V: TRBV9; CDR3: ASSLPGEGSPLH
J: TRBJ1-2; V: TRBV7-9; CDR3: ASSLGGSNYGYT
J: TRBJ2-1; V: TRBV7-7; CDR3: ASSLAPGSIEQF
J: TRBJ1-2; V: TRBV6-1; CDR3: ASSEYRQGGGYT
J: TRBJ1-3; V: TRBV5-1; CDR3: ASSLKVGREDTIY
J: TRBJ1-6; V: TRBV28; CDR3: ASSTGPQYNSPLH
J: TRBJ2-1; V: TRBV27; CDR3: ASSFSLLRNNEQF
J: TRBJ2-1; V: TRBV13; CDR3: ASSLGGTGAYNEQF
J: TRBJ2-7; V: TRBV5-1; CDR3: ASRPTIPGPYEQY
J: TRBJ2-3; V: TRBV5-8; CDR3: ASSPLVGVADTQY
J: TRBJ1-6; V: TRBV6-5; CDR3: ASKIRDSPLH
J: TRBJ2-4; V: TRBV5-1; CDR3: ASKTSGGADIQY
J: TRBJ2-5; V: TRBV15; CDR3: ATSTEIQETQY
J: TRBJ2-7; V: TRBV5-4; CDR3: ASSFQGSDEQY
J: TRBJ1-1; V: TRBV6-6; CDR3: ASRPANRVNAEAF
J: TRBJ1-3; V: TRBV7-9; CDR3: ASSSGTGGNTIY
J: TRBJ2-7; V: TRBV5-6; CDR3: ASSLGAAGGNEQY
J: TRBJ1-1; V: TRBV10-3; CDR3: AISTGWAEAF
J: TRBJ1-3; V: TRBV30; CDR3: AWSVTGGNTIY
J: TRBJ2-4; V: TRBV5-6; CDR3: ASSFPGEAKNIQY
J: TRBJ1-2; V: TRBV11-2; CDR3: ASSSPDRGQNYGYT
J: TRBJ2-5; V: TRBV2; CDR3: ASIRMGLAGEATQY